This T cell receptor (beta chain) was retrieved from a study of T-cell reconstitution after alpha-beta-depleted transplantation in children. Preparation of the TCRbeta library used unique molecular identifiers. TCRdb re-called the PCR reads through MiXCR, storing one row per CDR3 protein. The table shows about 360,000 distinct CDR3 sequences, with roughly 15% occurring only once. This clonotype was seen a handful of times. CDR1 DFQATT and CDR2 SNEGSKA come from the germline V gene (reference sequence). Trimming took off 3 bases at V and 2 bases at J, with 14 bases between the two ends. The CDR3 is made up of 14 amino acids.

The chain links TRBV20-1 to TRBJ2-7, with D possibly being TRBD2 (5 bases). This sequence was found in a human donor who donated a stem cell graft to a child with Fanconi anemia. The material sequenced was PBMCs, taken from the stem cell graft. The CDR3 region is CSASLRERTYEQYF. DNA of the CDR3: TGCAGTGCTAGCTTGAGGGAGAGGACCTACGAGCAGTACTTC.